Listed below are T cell receptor beta chains from one sample, sequenced in a study of regulatory T cells in long-lasting Graves disease. MiXCR was run by TCRdb on the multiplex PCR reads, yielding one entry per CDR3 protein. The repertoire holds under 300,000 distinct CDR3 sequences, with approximately 20% as singletons. The sample here was peripheral blood mononuclear cells (PBMCs), taken at new diagnosis, from a patient treated with antithyroid drugs. The source is a female donor with Graves disease. Each CDR3 is given with its conserved first and last residue. The D gene is left open where the match is weak. Not every row has a clone size; where given, it reads once, few, many or a size class.

>NA|TRBV24-1|TRBJ1-2|many
TGTGCCACCAGTGCCGGGACATATGGCTACACCTTC
CATSAGTYGYTF
>TRBD2|TRBV7-2|TRBJ2-7|NA
TGTGCCAGCAGCTCCTATCTGGCGGTAGCGGGAGGACCGACCGGCTACGAGCAGTACTTC
CASSSYLAVAGGPTGYEQYF
>TRBD1|TRBV20-1|TRBJ2-1|many
TGCAGTGCTAGTCCTGGACAGGGGTTTCTCAATGAGCAGTTCTTC
CSASPGQGFLNEQFF
>NA|TRBV30|TRBJ1-2|many
TGTGCCTGGAGTTCGAGACAGTACTATGGCTACACCTTC
CAWSSRQYYGYTF
>TRBD2|TRBV6-2/TRBV6-3|TRBJ2-1|many
TGTGCCAGCAGCCCTCGGGCTAGCGGCCAGGAGCAGTTCTTC
CASSPRASGQEQFF
>NA|TRBV19|TRBJ1-1|many
TGTGCCAGTATCCGACAAGGGAACACTGAAGCTTTCTTT
CASIRQGNTEAFF
>TRBD1|TRBV6-2/TRBV6-3|TRBJ1-2|many
TGTGCCAGCGGACAGGGCGGGCCCTATGGCTACACCTTC
CASGQGGPYGYTF
>TRBD1|TRBV24-1|TRBJ2-7|NA
TGTGCCACCAGTGCCGCGGGACAGGGGAGAAACGAGCAGTACTTC
CATSAAGQGRNEQYF
>NA|TRBV29-1|TRBJ2-3|many
TGCAGCGTTGAGGACGGGGCAGGAGATACGCAGTATTTT
CSVEDGAGDTQYF
>TRBD2|TRBV19|TRBJ2-5|many
TGTGCCAGTAACCCGAGCGGGACGGAGACCCAGTACTTC
CASNPSGTETQYF
>TRBD1|TRBV18|TRBJ2-7|many
TGTGCCAGCTCACCCCTCGCGGGACAGGGTCACGAGCAGTACTTC
CASSPLAGQGHEQYF
>TRBD1|TRBV6-1|TRBJ1-5|many
TGTGCCAGCCGGGGACAGAATAGCAATCAGCCCCAGCATTTT
CASRGQNSNQPQHF
>TRBD2|TRBV7-8|TRBJ2-7|many
TGTGCCAGCAGCTTAGGGACTAGCGGGAGTCTTTTTCGAGACTACGAGCAGTACTTC
CASSLGTSGSLFRDYEQYF
>TRBD1|TRBV7-9|TRBJ1-6|many
TGTGCCAGCAGCTTAGGACAGGGATCCTATAATTCACCCCTCCACTTT
CASSLGQGSYNSPLHF
>NA|TRBV27|TRBJ2-7|once
TGTGCCAGCAGTTTGGGACCGGGGCCCTACGAGCAGTACTTC
CASSLGPGPYEQYF
>NA|TRBV20-1|TRBJ1-1|many
TGCAGTGCCCCGGGCCCCATGAACACTGAAGCTTTCTTT
CSAPGPMNTEAFF
>NA|TRBV19|TRBJ2-3|NA
TGTGCCAGTAGTATGGTAGGCGGGATCTTCACAGATACGCAGTATTTT
CASSMVGGIFTDTQYF
>NA|TRBV16|TRBJ1-1|many
TGTGCCAGCAGCCAGCCTCCGGGAGGAAAGAACACTGAAGCTTTCTTT
CASSQPPGGKNTEAFF
>NA|TRBV20-1|TRBJ2-4|few
TGCAGTGCTAGGGACCCAGATGGCAAAAACATTCAGTACTTC
CSARDPDGKNIQYF
>TRBD2|TRBV19|TRBJ2-3|many
TGTGCCAGTAGTTCTCTAGCGGGATCAGATACGCAGTATTTT
CASSSLAGSDTQYF
>NA|TRBV6-1|TRBJ2-1|NA
TGTGCCAGCAGCGACAGGGAGGTTGGCAACAATGAGCAGTTCTTC
CASSDREVGNNEQFF
>TRBD1|TRBV11-2|TRBJ2-5|once
TGTGCCAGCAGCTTATCCCAGGGGGTCCCGGAGACTCAGTACTTC
CASSLSQGVPETQYF
>TRBD2|TRBV5-5|TRBJ2-1|many
TGTGCCAGCAGCTTGCTGGCTAGCGGGAGGGATGAGCAGTTCTTC
CASSLLASGRDEQFF
>NA|TRBV7-9|TRBJ1-5|few
TGTGCCAGCAGCTTAGCGGAGAGTCAGCCCCAGCATTTT
CASSLAESQPQHF
>TRBD2|TRBV12-3/TRBV12-4|TRBJ2-7|many
TGTGCCAGCAGCACCGGACTAGCGGGTTCCTACGAGCAGTACTTC
CASSTGLAGSYEQYF
>TRBD2|TRBV7-9|TRBJ2-1|many
TGTGCCAGCAGCTCCGGGACTAGCGGGAGGGAGTTCTTC
CASSSGTSGREFF
>NA|TRBV2|TRBJ2-7|many
TGTGCCAGCAGTGAGGAGACAGGGAGGTATGAGCAGTACTTC
CASSEETGRYEQYF
>TRBD1|TRBV28|TRBJ1-1|many
TGTGCCAGCAGTTTATTGGGACAGACGAACACTGAAGCTTTCTTT
CASSLLGQTNTEAFF
>NA|TRBV12-3/TRBV12-4|TRBJ2-5|many
TGTGCCAGCAGTTTAAGGGGAGAGACCCAGTACTTC
CASSLRGETQYF
>NA|TRBV18|TRBJ1-3|many
TGTGCCAGCTCACCCTGGGACAACTCTGGAAACACCATATATTTT
CASSPWDNSGNTIYF
>NA|TRBV2|TRBJ2-1|many
TGTGCCAGCAGGGGACTCGTTGGGAGGAAGCAGTTCTTC
CASRGLVGRKQFF
>NA|TRBV6-4|TRBJ2-1|many
TGTGCCAGCAGTACCCTTGGTGGGGGGCGCGAGCAGTTCTTC
CASSTLGGGREQFF
>NA|TRBV19|TRBJ2-6|many
TGTGCCAGTCACCCCGGGCTCACTGGGGCCAACGTCCTGACTTTC
CASHPGLTGANVLTF
>TRBD1|TRBV4-2|TRBJ2-1|many
TGTGCCAGCAGCCTCGGCGGGACAGGGGACAATGAGCAGTTCTTC
CASSLGGTGDNEQFF
>NA|TRBV11-2|TRBJ2-7|many
TGTGCCAGCAGCTTACTGACCAAGTACGAGCAGTACTTC
CASSLLTKYEQYF
>NA|TRBV19|TRBJ2-2|few
TGTGCCAGTAGTACTGTAGGGCCTCAGGACGCCGGGGAGCTGTTTTTT
CASSTVGPQDAGELFF
>NA|TRBV7-2|TRBJ2-7|many
TGTGCCAGCAGCCATGGGACGGGGGAGCAGTACTTC
CASSHGTGEQYF
>TRBD2|TRBV20-1|TRBJ2-1|many
TGCAGTGCTAGAGACCAGACTAGCGGGATAGATGAGCAGTTCTTC
CSARDQTSGIDEQFF
>NA|TRBV2|TRBJ2-6|many
TGTGCCAGCAGTGAAGCGCCAGCCTCTGGGGCCAACGTCCTGACTTTC
CASSEAPASGANVLTF
>TRBD2|TRBV19|TRBJ2-1|few
TGTGCCAGTAGTACTAGCGGCATGGAGCAGTTCTTC
CASSTSGMEQFF
>NA|TRBV7-9|TRBJ2-1|NA
TGTGCCAGCAGCCTGAGCCCGGGGCTCAATGAGCAGTTCTTC
CASSLSPGLNEQFF
>NA|TRBV5-4|TRBJ2-1|few
TGTGCCAGCAGCCCCAATTATGACACAACCTACAATGAGCAGTTCTTC
CASSPNYDTTYNEQFF
>TRBD2|TRBV24-1|TRBJ2-1|many
TGTGCCACCAGTGACTCCTGGACTAGCGGGAGGGCCACTGAGCAGTTCTTC
CATSDSWTSGRATEQFF
>NA|TRBV7-8|TRBJ1-2|many
TGTGCCAGCAGCCTGGACCCTAACTATGGCTACACCTTC
CASSLDPNYGYTF
>NA|TRBV2|TRBJ1-3|once
TGTGCCAGCAGGGCCCTTTCCGGAAACACCATATATTTT
CASRALSGNTIYF
>NA|TRBV6-5|TRBJ1-1|many
TGTGCCAGCAGTTACTCTCCAGAATCGTGGAACACTGAAGCTTTCTTT
CASSYSPESWNTEAFF
>NA|TRBV24-1|TRBJ2-5|many
TGTGCCACCAGTGAAACCGAACGAGAGACCCAGTACTTC
CATSETERETQYF
>NA|TRBV6-2/TRBV6-3|TRBJ1-1|many
TGTGCCAGCAGTAACCAAATTAGAAGGGTGAACACTGAAGCTTTCTTT
CASSNQIRRVNTEAFF
>NA|TRBV5-5|TRBJ1-5|many
TGTGCCAGCAGCTTGGACCGAGGTGTTATTCAGCCCCAGCATTTT
CASSLDRGVIQPQHF
>TRBD1|TRBV27|TRBJ2-3|many
TGTGCCAGCAGTTTATCCCCGACAGGGCGAGATACGCAGTATTTT
CASSLSPTGRDTQYF
>TRBD2|TRBV10-2|TRBJ2-2|many
TGCGCCAGCAGGGAAGTAAGCGGGACCAACACCGGGGAGCTGTTTTTT
CASREVSGTNTGELFF
>TRBD1|TRBV10-3|TRBJ2-7|many
TGTGCCATCAGTGGTTTTTCAGGGGGCAAAGACGAGCAGTACTTC
CAISGFSGGKDEQYF
>NA|TRBV5-8|TRBJ1-1|many
TGTGCCAGCAGCGAACCGGGGGGGGCCGTACGAGCTTTCTTT
CASSEPGGAVRAFF
>TRBD2|TRBV18|TRBJ2-2|many
TGTGCCAGCTCACCACAGCGGGAGGGCCCCACCGGGGAGCTGTTTTTT
CASSPQREGPTGELFF
>NA|TRBV29-1|TRBJ1-1|many
TGCAGCGTTGAAAACCAGGGGAACACTGAAGCTTTCTTT
CSVENQGNTEAFF
>TRBD2|TRBV20-1|TRBJ2-3|many
TGCAGTGCTCTCCTTAGCGGGAGCACAGATACGCAGTATTTT
CSALLSGSTDTQYF
>NA|TRBV3-1|TRBJ2-3|NA
TGTGCCAGCAGCCATTGGGAGGACACAGATACGCAGTATTTT
CASSHWEDTDTQYF
>TRBD2|TRBV7-9|TRBJ2-1|many
TGTGCCAGCAGCGGAAATAGCGGGAGAGCGTTTGAGCAGTTCTTC
CASSGNSGRAFEQFF
>NA|TRBV12-3/TRBV12-4|TRBJ1-1|many
TGTGCCAGCAGTAAAAACAGGGAGAACACTGAAGCTTTCTTT
CASSKNRENTEAFF